This T cell receptor beta chain was identified during a study of T cells after yellow fever vaccination. General observations from the study: Repertoires sorted by FACS could include abundant clonotypes that are contaminants from the bulk population. The CD4 compartment and the CD8 compartment contained a small share of clonotypes in common.

The CDR3 sequence is 17 residues long. V shed 1 base and J 4 bases; nucleotides not matched to a gene: 10. The germline CDR1 and CDR2 sequences are SGHTA and FQGNSA. This clonotype was detected ten times or more. Its antigen is not identified. A universal primer site and UMIs were added as TCR cDNA was made by 5'RACE template switching. TCRdb independently ran MiXCR on the 5' RACE reads; one entry per CDR3 protein. The repertoire consists of around 300,000 distinct CDR3 sequences, with 4.1% occurring once and the leading ten covering approximately 23%. The material was PBMCs, obtained 5 days after the yellow fever booster vaccination. The chain is built from TRBV7-2 and TRBJ2-3; 8 bases agree with TRBD2. This receptor was identified in a man aged 18 to 30 who received the YFV17D yellow fever vaccine. The CDR3 here is CASSLVAAGAGADTQYF. DNA for the CDR3: TGTGCCAGCAGCTTAGTTGCAGCGGGGGCAGGTGCAGATACGCAGTATTTT.